One and the same sample provided the 25 T cell receptor beta chains below, sequenced in a study of blood T cell repertoires in COVID-19. Profiled with immunoSEQ multiplex PCR; TCRdb holds only in-frame clones, not every one. The top ten clones hold approximately 14% of a sample with under 55,000 clones, under 85% of them seen once. Material for sequencing was peripheral blood. The receptor source for this set is a human donor in a cohort sampled during active COVID-19.

This clone was counted a single time. This chain uses TRBV19 with TRBJ2-1; 12 nucleotides match TRBD2. The length of the CDR3 is 15 residues. Germline lookup yields CDR1 LNHDA and CDR2 SQIVND (reference sequence). After removal of 6 bases from V and 10 bases from J, the junction contained 10 bases not matched to a gene. CDR3 amino acids: CASRPSSGGASEQFF. The CDR3 coding sequence is TGTGCCAGTAGGCCATCTAGCGGGGGGGCCTCGGAGCAGTTCTTC.

The chain couples TRBV2 to TRBJ1-3; D remains ambiguous. This CDR3 has 13 amino acids. CDR1 is SNHLY and CDR2 is FYNNEI in the germline V gene. V lost 4 bases to trimming and J lost 4 bases, with 8 bases between them. CDR3 sequence: CASSVAHGNTIYF. CDR3 coding DNA: TGTGCCAGCAGTGTGGCACACGGAAACACCATATATTTT.

The V call is TRBV12-3 or TRBV12-4, the J call TRBJ2-1, with 8 bases identical to TRBD2. The ends lost 8 bases at V and 8 bases at J; junction bases unmatched: 8. There are 13 residues in the CDR3. CDR3 in DNA: TGTGCCAGCGGGCGGGAGGAGATATATGAGCAGTTCTTC. Translation gives CASGREEIYEQFF.

The chain employs TRBV3-1 (or the pseudogene TRBV3-2) and TRBJ2-3; tentatively, D is TRBD1 (6 bases). V was clipped by 4 bases and J by 12 bases, with 17 bases between them. The CDR3 loop spans 13 amino acids. Germline CDR1 is LGHDT and CDR2 is YNNKEL (reference sequence). This CDR3 reads CASSPRQDQGQYF. Here the CDR3 DNA reads TGTGCCAGCAGCCCCCGACAGGATCAGGGCCAGTATTTT.

This clone has just a few counts. The chain is built from TRBV5-1 and TRBJ1-1; tentative D call: TRBD1 (5 bases). Trimming removed 8 bases from V and 2 bases from J, with 10 bases in between. CDR3 length: 12 amino acids. Per germline, CDR1 SGHRS and CDR2 YFSETQ. This chain's CDR3 is CASTRDNTEAFF. The CDR3, as DNA: TGCGCCAGTACCAGGGATAACACTGAAGCTTTCTTT.

This chain uses TRBV28 with TRBJ2-2; D is perhaps TRBD2 (6 bases). This CDR3 has 15 residues. Looked up from germline, CDR1 is MDHEN and CDR2 is SYDVKM. V dropped 3 bases and J dropped 3 bases, with 11 bases sitting between them. CDR3 nucleotide sequence: TGTGCCAGCAGTTTGGTTAGCGGATACACCGGGGAGCTGTTTTTT. Its protein product is CASSLVSGYTGELFF.

The chain uses TRBV7-9 and TRBJ2-3, with TRBD1 matching 8 bases. The trim removed 3 bases at V and 4 bases at J, leaving 6 bases unmatched. CDR3 length: 15 residues. The germline V gene encodes CDR1 SEHNR and CDR2 FQNEAQ (reference sequence). CDR3 protein: CASSFNGQGADTQYF. CDR3 coding DNA: TGTGCCAGCAGCTTCAACGGACAGGGCGCAGATACGCAGTATTTT.

V usage is TRBV6-6 and J usage is TRBJ2-1, with 8 bases that match TRBD2. Germline loops: CDR1 MNHNY, CDR2 SVGAGI (reference sequence). V shed 5 bases, J shed 5 bases, and the junction held 11 bases outside the gene matches. This CDR3 is built from 16 residues. This chain's CDR3 is CASSPPRTSPNNEQFF. For the CDR3, the DNA is TGTGCCAGCAGTCCACCCAGGACTAGCCCGAACAATGAGCAGTTCTTC.

This clone was observed a single time. The J gene is TRBJ1-5, the V gene TRBV19; D perhaps matches TRBD1 (5 bases). The CDR3 has 14 residues. The V end lost 5 bases, the J end lost 6 bases, and 14 bases lay between the germline ends. Germline CDR1 and CDR2: LNHDA and SQIVND (reference sequence). DNA for the CDR3: TGTGCCAGTAGTGGGCAGGGAGGTGGTCAGCCCCAGCATTTT. Its protein is CASSGQGGGQPQHF.

V usage is TRBV7-2 and J usage is TRBJ2-3; 10 bases line up with TRBD2. Germline trimming cut 5 bases from V and 4 bases from J; bases unmatched to any gene: 12. Per germline, CDR1 SGHTA and CDR2 FQGNSA. The CDR3 covers 17 residues. CDR3 region: CASSPSGSEAFADTQYF. Here the CDR3 DNA reads TGTGCCAGCAGCCCTAGCGGGAGTGAGGCTTTCGCAGATACGCAGTATTTT.

The rearrangement uses TRBV7-2 and TRBJ1-2; D gene unclear. The CDR3 extends over 14 amino acids. V lost 2 bases to trimming and J lost 8 bases, with 15 bases between them. Germline CDR1 SGHTA, CDR2 FQGNSA. CDR3 amino acids: CASSLSWVGEGYTF. CDR3 DNA: TGTGCCAGCAGCTTATCCTGGGTTGGGGAGGGCTACACCTTC.

This chain connects TRBV6-2 or TRBV6-3 to TRBJ2-4, with D uncertain. Trimming stripped 4 bases from V and 14 bases from J, with 12 bases between. The CDR3 contains 11 residues. Germline V CDR1 and CDR2: MNHEY, SVGEGT. In DNA form, the CDR3 reads TGTGCCAGCAGTTCTATGCTCGCGAAGTACTTC. Translating it yields CASSSMLAKYF.

This clone was counted between two and nine times. The chain uses TRBV6-6 and TRBJ2-1; 11 nucleotides line up with TRBD2. This CDR3 is built from 15 residues. Germline loops: CDR1 MNHNY, CDR2 SVGAGI (reference sequence). V dropped 5 bases and J dropped 3; count of bases not matched to a gene: 3. CDR3 DNA: TGTGCCAGCAGTCATCTAGCGGGGGGCTACAATGAGCAGTTCTTC. Translation gives CASSHLAGGYNEQFF.

The chain carries TRBV19 and TRBJ2-4, with D possibly matching TRBD2 (5 bases). Per germline, CDR1 LNHDA and CDR2 SQIVND (reference sequence). This CDR3 contains 15 residues. V gave up 7 bases and J gave up 8 bases, with 21 bases separating them. CDR3 loop: CASISRGFSGDIQYF. The CDR3 nucleotides are TGTGCCAGTATCAGTCGAGGGTTTTCTGGTGACATTCAGTACTTC.

The gene calls are TRBV7-3 and TRBJ2-7; perhaps TRBD1 as D (6 bases). Germline V gene sequence: CDR1 SGHTA, CDR2 FQGTGA. Trimming took off 9 bases at V and 2 bases at J, with 8 bases between the two ends. This CDR3 is built from 11 residues. CDR3 sequence: CARDSTYEQYF. CDR3 in DNA: TGTGCCAGGGACAGCACCTACGAGCAGTACTTC.

This clone was detected only once. This sample includes further DNA sequences coding for the same CDR3. CDR3 region: CASSFPTSGEETQYF. The CDR3 nucleotides read TGTGCCAGCAGCTTCCCGACTAGCGGGGAAGAGACCCAGTACTTC. The V and J genes are TRBV7-9 and TRBJ2-5, with 11 bases matching TRBD2. Per the germline V gene, CDR1 is SEHNR and CDR2 is FQNEAQ (reference sequence). Unmatched junction bases numbered 3, after V lost 3 bases and J lost 3 bases. This CDR3 comprises 15 residues.

Notes on this clone: An end of the junction does not agree with germline; a read error may underlie this. The chain has TRBV19 and TRBJ1-1; 9 nucleotides match TRBD1. Germline V gives CDR1 LNHDA, CDR2 SQIVND (reference sequence). The CDR3 contains 14 residues. CDR3 sequence (DNA): TGTGCCAGTACTATACAGGGGGCATGGACTGAAGCTTTCTTT. Translation gives CASTIQGAWTEAFF. Looking up the rest from reference TRBV19 and TRBJ1-1 gives the full variable domain: DGGITQSPKYLFRKEGQNVTLSCEQNLNHDAMYWYRQDPGQGLRLIYYSQIVNDFQKGDIAEGYSVSREKKESFPLTVTSAQKNPTAFYLCASTIQGAWTEAFFGQGTRLTVV.

The rearrangement links TRBV12-5 to TRBJ2-6, with D perhaps matching TRBD1 (6 bases). The CDR3 spans 16 residues. The V and J ends lost 1 base and 2 bases respectively, with 9 bases between them. Germline CDR1 reads LGHNT; CDR2 reads FRNRAP. This CDR3 reads CASGLGSGAGANVLTF. CDR3 nucleotide sequence: TGTGCTAGTGGTTTGGGGTCAGGGGCTGGGGCCAACGTCCTGACTTTC.

The gene calls are TRBV2 and TRBJ2-1; maybe TRBD1 (5 bases). The CDR3 is 14 amino acids. CDR1 is SNHLY and CDR2 is FYNNEI in the germline V gene. Trimming removed 2 bases from V and 5 bases from J, with 10 bases in between. In DNA, the CDR3 is TGTGCCAGCAGTGAAATAAGGGGAAACAATGAGCAGTTCTTC. As protein: CASSEIRGNNEQFF.

This clone was seen once. V gene TRBV6-5 combines with J gene TRBJ1-5, with TRBD1 as a possible D gene (5 bases). Trimming shortened V by 6 bases and J by 4 bases, and 16 bases separated the two germline ends. From germline, CDR1 is MNHEY and CDR2 SVGAGI. The CDR3 is 15 residues long. The CDR3 DNA reads TGTGCCAGCAGGCCCGACGGGGACTCTAATCAGCCCCAGCATTTT. Translation: CASRPDGDSNQPQHF.

This sequence joins TRBV19 and TRBJ1-6, with a tentative D call TRBD1 (6 bases). V shed 5 bases and J shed 6 bases, with 11 bases lying between them. The CDR3 covers 14 residues. Germline CDR1 reads LNHDA; CDR2 reads SQIVND (reference sequence). The DNA for the CDR3 is TGTGCCAGTAGTGGTACAGGGAGTAATTCACCCCTCCACTTT. Amino acid sequence: CASSGTGSNSPLHF.

V is TRBV15 and J is TRBJ1-3; D unclear. V was pared by 3 bases and J by 0 bases, with 15 bases between. Germline CDR1 LNHNV, CDR2 YYDKDF (reference sequence). CDR3 length: 17 amino acids. The CDR3 here is CATSRSTAEGSGNTIYF. CDR3 coding DNA: TGTGCCACCAGCAGGAGCACGGCCGAGGGCTCTGGAAACACCATATATTTT.

A note on this clone: Within the sample, other DNA sequences also encode this same CDR3. The chain carries TRBV2 and TRBJ1-4, with D hard to call. The CDR3 consists of 15 residues. The germline V gene encodes CDR1 SNHLY and CDR2 FYNNEI. V was pared by 6 bases and J by 8 bases, with 19 bases between. CDR3 nucleotide sequence: TGTGCCAGCAGAGGAACAGTCACTTTTGGGGAAAAACTGTTTTTT. Protein product: CASRGTVTFGEKLFF.

V usage is TRBV27 and J usage is TRBJ1-3, with D tentatively TRBD1 (5 bases). There are 15 residues in the CDR3. Trimming cost V 3 bases and J 2 bases, with 11 bases left between them. Germline V gives CDR1 MNHEY, CDR2 SMNVEV (reference sequence). The CDR3: CASSFQGSAGNTIYF. CDR3 bases: TGTGCCAGCAGTTTTCAGGGTTCAGCTGGAAACACCATATATTTT.

The chain couples TRBV7-9 to TRBJ1-4, with 8 nucleotides matching TRBD1. Germline assignment: CDR1 SEHNR and CDR2 FQNEAQ (reference sequence). Trimming cost V 5 bases and J 3 bases; bases outside gene matches: 5. The CDR3 covers 15 residues. The CDR3 region is CASSVRQGPNEKLFF. The CDR3 nucleotides are TGTGCCAGCAGCGTTCGACAGGGGCCTAATGAAAAACTGTTTTTT.